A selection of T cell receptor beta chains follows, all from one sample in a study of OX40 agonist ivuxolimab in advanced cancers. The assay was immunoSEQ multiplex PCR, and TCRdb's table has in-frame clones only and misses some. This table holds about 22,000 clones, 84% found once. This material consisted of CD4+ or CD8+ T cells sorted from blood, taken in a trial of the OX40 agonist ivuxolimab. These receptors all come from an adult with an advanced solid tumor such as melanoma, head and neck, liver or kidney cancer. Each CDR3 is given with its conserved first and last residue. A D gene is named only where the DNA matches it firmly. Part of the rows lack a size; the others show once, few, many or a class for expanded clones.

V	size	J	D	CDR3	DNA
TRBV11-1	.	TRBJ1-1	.	CASSLGPGGITEAFF	TGTGCCAGCAGCTTGGGCCCCGGGGGTATAACTGAAGCTTTCTTT
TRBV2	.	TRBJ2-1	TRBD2	CATLTSGGNEQFF	TGTGCCACCCTGACTAGCGGGGGAAATGAGCAGTTCTTC
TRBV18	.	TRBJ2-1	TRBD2	CASSPGREYSYNEQFF	TGTGCCAGCTCACCGGGGCGGGAGTACTCCTACAATGAGCAGTTCTTC
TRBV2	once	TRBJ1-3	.	CASSSASGNTIYF	TGTGCCAGCTCGTCTGCTTCTGGAAACACCATATATTTT
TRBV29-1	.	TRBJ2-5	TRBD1	CSVEQGAQETQYF	TGCAGCGTTGAACAGGGGGCACAAGAGACCCAGTACTTC
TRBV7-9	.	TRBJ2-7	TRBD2	CASSLGERGGSYEQYF	TGTGCCAGCAGCTTAGGCGAGCGGGGGGGTTCCTACGAGCAGTACTTC
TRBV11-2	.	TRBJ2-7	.	CASSLDNRYYEQYF	TGTGCCAGCAGCTTAGATAACAGATACTACGAGCAGTACTTC
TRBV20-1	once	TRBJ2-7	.	CSARQGPEQYF	TGCAGTGCTAGGCAGGGACCCGAGCAGTACTTC
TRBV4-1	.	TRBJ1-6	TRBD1	CASRLDRVSEGSPLHF	TGCGCCAGTAGACTGGACAGGGTCTCTGAAGGTTCACCCCTCCACTTT
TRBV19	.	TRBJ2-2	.	CASSMGTSGELFF	TGTGCCAGTAGTATGGGCACGAGCGGGGAGCTGTTTTTT
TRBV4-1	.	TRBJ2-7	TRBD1	CASSLDPPGTVLYEQYF	TGCGCCAGCAGCCTCGACCCCCCCGGGACAGTTCTATACGAGCAGTACTTC
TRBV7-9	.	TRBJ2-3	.	CASRFALGAEGTDTQYF	TGTGCCAGCAGGTTCGCCTTGGGGGCCGAGGGCACAGATACGCAGTATTTT
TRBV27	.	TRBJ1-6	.	CASSPFILYNSPLHF	TGTGCCAGCAGTCCCTTCATTCTCTATAATTCACCCCTCCACTTT
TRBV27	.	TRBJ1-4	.	CASSLVGEELFF	TGTGCCAGCAGCCTAGTTGGGGAGGAACTGTTTTTT
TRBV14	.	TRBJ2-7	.	CASSQEAGGIYEQYF	TGTGCCAGCAGCCAAGAGGCAGGGGGGATCTACGAGCAGTACTTC
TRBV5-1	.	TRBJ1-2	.	CASSLPPHQQDPFYGYTF	TGCGCCAGCAGCTTGCCTCCCCACCAACAGGACCCCTTCTATGGCTACACCTTC
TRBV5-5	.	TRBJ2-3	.	CASSVGLISTDTQYF	TGTGCCAGCAGCGTCGGACTAATTTCCACAGATACGCAGTATTTT
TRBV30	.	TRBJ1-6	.	CAWGTDSPNSPLHF	TGTGCCTGGGGCACGGATTCCCCAAATTCACCCCTCCACTTT
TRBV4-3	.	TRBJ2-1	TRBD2	CASSQDPSGGSYNEQFF	TGCGCCAGCAGCCAAGATCCTAGCGGGGGATCCTACAATGAGCAGTTCTTC
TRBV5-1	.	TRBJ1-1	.	CASSVGATEAFF	TGCGCCAGCAGTGTGGGGGCGACTGAAGCTTTCTTT
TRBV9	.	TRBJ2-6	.	CASSVDPGHASGANVLTF	TGTGCCAGCAGCGTAGACCCGGGACATGCCTCTGGGGCCAACGTCCTGACTTTC
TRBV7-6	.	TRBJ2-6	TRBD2	CASSFLAGGTISGANVLTF	TGTGCCAGCAGCTTCCTAGCGGGGGGAACTATCTCTGGGGCCAACGTCCTGACTTTC
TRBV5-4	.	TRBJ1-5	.	CASRLWGSNQPQHF	TGTGCCAGCAGATTATGGGGTAGCAATCAGCCCCAGCATTTT
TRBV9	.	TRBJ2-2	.	CASSLRGAGELFF	TGTGCCAGCAGCCTCAGGGGCGCCGGGGAGCTGTTTTTT
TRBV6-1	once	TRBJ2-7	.	CASSEIYEQYF	TGTGCCAGCAGTGAAATCTACGAGCAGTACTTC
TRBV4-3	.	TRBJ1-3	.	CASSQGAGVGNTIYF	TGCGCCAGCAGCCAAGGGGCAGGGGTTGGAAACACCATATATTTT
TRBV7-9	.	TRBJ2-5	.	CASSLVRGYGETQYF	TGTGCCAGCAGCTTAGTTCGGGGGTACGGGGAGACCCAGTACTTC
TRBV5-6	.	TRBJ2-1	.	CASMNWYNEQFF	TGTGCCAGCATGAACTGGTACAATGAGCAGTTCTTC
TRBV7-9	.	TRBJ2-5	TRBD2	CAAGGDSETQYF	TGTGCCGCGGGGGGGGACTCAGAGACCCAGTACTTC
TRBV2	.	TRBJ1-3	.	CASSYGPPEISGNTIYF	TGTGCCAGCAGTTATGGCCCTCCAGAAATCTCTGGAAACACCATATATTTT
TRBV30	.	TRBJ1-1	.	CAWRGWANTEAFF	TGTGCCTGGAGAGGGTGGGCGAACACTGAAGCTTTCTTT
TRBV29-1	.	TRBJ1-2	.	CSVAEDYGYTF	TGCAGCGTTGCCGAGGACTATGGCTACACCTTC
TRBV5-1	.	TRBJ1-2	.	CASSLSTSIGGYTF	TGCGCCAGCAGCTTGAGTACGTCAATTGGTGGCTACACCTTC
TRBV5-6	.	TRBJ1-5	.	CASEAGARQPQHF	TGTGCCAGCGAGGCAGGGGCTCGTCAGCCCCAGCATTTT
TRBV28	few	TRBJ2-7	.	CASSPPGGEQYF	TGTGCCAGCAGTCCTCCAGGCGGGGAGCAGTACTTC
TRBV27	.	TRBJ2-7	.	CASGVGAGLYEQYF	TGTGCCAGCGGAGTGGGGGCAGGACTCTACGAGCAGTACTTC
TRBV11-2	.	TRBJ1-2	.	CASSRVGKTKNYGYTF	TGTGCCAGCTCCCGCGTGGGAAAGACGAAAAACTATGGCTACACCTTC
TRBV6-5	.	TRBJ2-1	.	CASSPQGNEQFF	TGTGCCAGCAGTCCCCAGGGCAATGAGCAGTTCTTC
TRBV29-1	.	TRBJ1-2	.	CSVEGVDRGESTTF	TGCAGCGTTGAAGGAGTGGACCGAGGGGAGTCAACCACCTTC
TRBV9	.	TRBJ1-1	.	CASSAGGMNTEAFF	TGTGCCAGCAGCGCGGGGGGAATGAACACTGAAGCTTTCTTT
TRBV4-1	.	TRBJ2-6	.	CASSQDDGTGANVLTF	TGCGCCAGCAGCCAAGATGACGGAACTGGGGCCAACGTCCTGACTTTC
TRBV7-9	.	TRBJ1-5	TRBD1	CASSLAGTGFQPQHF	TGTGCCAGCAGCTTAGCCGGGACAGGGTTTCAGCCCCAGCATTTT
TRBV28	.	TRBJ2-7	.	CASRYSYEQYF	TGTGCCAGCAGGTACTCCTACGAGCAGTACTTC
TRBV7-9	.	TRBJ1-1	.	CASSFRRSLSGSEAFF	TGTGCCAGCAGCTTTAGGAGGTCTTTATCGGGGTCTGAAGCTTTCTTT
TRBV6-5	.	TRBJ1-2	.	CASTDRPGDGYTF	TGTGCCAGCACCGATCGACCGGGGGATGGCTACACCTTC
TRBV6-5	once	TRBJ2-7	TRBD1	CASSYLGDRGYEQYF	TGTGCCAGCAGTTACTTGGGGGACAGGGGCTACGAGCAGTACTTC
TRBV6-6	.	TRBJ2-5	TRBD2	CASSHKRGGRETQYF	TGTGCCAGCAGTCATAAGCGGGGGGGCCGAGAGACCCAGTACTTC
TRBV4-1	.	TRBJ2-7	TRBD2	CASSQDYLGRGYEQYF	TGCGCCAGCAGCCAAGACTACCTGGGGAGGGGTTACGAGCAGTACTTC
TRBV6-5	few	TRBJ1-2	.	CAILDSFYGYTF	TGTGCCATCCTGGACAGCTTCTATGGCTACACCTTC
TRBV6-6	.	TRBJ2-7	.	CASSYSMEGEEQYF	TGTGCCAGCAGTTACTCTATGGAGGGAGAGGAGCAGTACTTC
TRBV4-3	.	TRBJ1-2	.	CASSPGAIDYGYTF	TGCGCCAGCAGCCCAGGGGCCATAGATTATGGCTACACCTTC
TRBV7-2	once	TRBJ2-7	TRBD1	CASSRRDSSYEQYF	TGTGCCAGCAGCCGTCGGGACAGCTCCTACGAGCAGTACTTC
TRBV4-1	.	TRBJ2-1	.	CASSQGWGGGEDYNEQFF	TGCGCCAGCAGCCAAGGCTGGGGCGGGGGCGAAGACTACAATGAGCAGTTCTTC
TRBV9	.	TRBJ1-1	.	CASSVGAITEAFF	TGTGCCAGCAGCGTAGGGGCTATCACTGAAGCTTTCTTT
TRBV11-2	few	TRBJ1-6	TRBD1	CASSITGANSPLHF	TGTGCCAGCAGCATAACAGGGGCAAATTCACCCCTCCACTTT
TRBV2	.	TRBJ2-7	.	CASSEETGLTYEQYF	TGTGCCAGCAGTGAAGAGACAGGTCTTACCTACGAGCAGTACTTC
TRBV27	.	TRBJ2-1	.	CASSLLPRSEQFF	TGTGCCAGCAGTTTATTGCCTCGGAGTGAGCAGTTCTTC
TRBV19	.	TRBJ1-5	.	CASSIFGLTGSHQPQHF	TGTGCCAGTAGTATCTTCGGGTTAACAGGTAGTCATCAGCCCCAGCATTTT
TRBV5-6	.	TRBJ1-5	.	CASSLYGHNQPQHF	TGTGCCAGCAGCTTGTACGGGCACAATCAGCCCCAGCATTTT
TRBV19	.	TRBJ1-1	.	CASMDPPGGDAFF	TGTGCCAGTATGGACCCCCCAGGTGGTGATGCTTTCTTT